The rows below give T cell receptor beta chains drawn from one sample of a study of CD8 T cells in ankylosing spondylitis. Each CDR3 protein gets one entry after TCRdb re-called the 5' RACE reads with MiXCR. Of some 700,000 distinct CDR3 sequences in the sample, 19% are singletons; the top ten hold about 20%. The sequenced sample consisted of blood, either unsorted or a sorted T cell fraction (not recorded which). Receptor source: a male donor with ankylosing spondylitis. CDR3s include the opening cysteine and the closing phenylalanine or tryptophan. The D gene is left open where the match is weak. Only part of the rows carry a size: once, few, many, or a class if the clone is expanded.

j_call: TRBJ1-1; v_call: TRBV6-6; d_call: NA; clone_size: NA; cdr3_nt: TGTGCCAGCAGCTTCCCTCAGGGCCCTGAAGCTTTCTTT; cdr3_aa: CASSFPQGPEAFF
j_call: TRBJ2-6; v_call: TRBV29-1; d_call: NA; clone_size: few; cdr3_nt: TGCAGCGTTGACGTTTCTGGGGCCAACGTCCTGACTTTC; cdr3_aa: CSVDVSGANVLTF
j_call: TRBJ2-1; v_call: TRBV20-1; d_call: TRBD2; clone_size: NA; cdr3_nt: TGCAGTGCTCTAAGTGAGCGGGAGGCCCCTTACAATGAGCAGTTCTTC; cdr3_aa: CSALSEREAPYNEQFF
j_call: TRBJ2-3; v_call: TRBV12-3/TRBV12-4; d_call: NA; clone_size: NA; cdr3_nt: TGTGCCAGCAGTTGGGGAGGGGGGCGCACAGATACGCAGTATTTT; cdr3_aa: CASSWGGGRTDTQYF
j_call: TRBJ2-1; v_call: TRBV7-9; d_call: NA; clone_size: few; cdr3_nt: TGTGCCAGCAGCTTAGACCTCGGCGGGAACGATGAGCAGTTCTTC; cdr3_aa: CASSLDLGGNDEQFF
j_call: TRBJ2-2; v_call: TRBV2; d_call: NA; clone_size: few; cdr3_nt: TGTGCCAGCAGTGTAATAGCGGTGGGCCTAGGGGACGGGGAGCTGTTTTTT; cdr3_aa: CASSVIAVGLGDGELFF
j_call: TRBJ2-5; v_call: TRBV7-9; d_call: NA; clone_size: NA; cdr3_nt: TGTGCCAGCAGACCCGACAACCAAGAGACCCAGTACTTC; cdr3_aa: CASRPDNQETQYF
j_call: TRBJ2-7; v_call: TRBV11-2; d_call: TRBD2; clone_size: few; cdr3_nt: TGTGCCAGCAGCTTATTGGTAGCGGGGATGGACGAGCAGTACTTC; cdr3_aa: CASSLLVAGMDEQYF
j_call: TRBJ2-1; v_call: TRBV27; d_call: TRBD2; clone_size: NA; cdr3_nt: TGTGCCAGCAGTGTCCGGGAGGGGTACAATGAGCAGTTCTTC; cdr3_aa: CASSVREGYNEQFF
j_call: TRBJ2-7; v_call: TRBV29-1; d_call: NA; clone_size: many; cdr3_nt: TGCAGCGTTGAGGGCAGGGAATCCTACGAGCAGTACTTC; cdr3_aa: CSVEGRESYEQYF
j_call: TRBJ1-5; v_call: TRBV6-1; d_call: NA; clone_size: NA; cdr3_nt: TGTGCCAGCAGTGAACAGACCTATAGCAATCAGCCCCAGCATTTT; cdr3_aa: CASSEQTYSNQPQHF
j_call: TRBJ2-4; v_call: TRBV12-3/TRBV12-4; d_call: TRBD2; clone_size: NA; cdr3_nt: TGTGCCAGCAGTTTAGGGTCCCGACTAGCGGCCATACCCCTTACCAAAAACATTCAGTACTTC; cdr3_aa: CASSLGSRLAAIPLTKNIQYF
j_call: TRBJ2-1; v_call: TRBV7-2; d_call: NA; clone_size: NA; cdr3_nt: TGTGCCAGCAAGGTATGGGATGAGGATGAGCAGTTCTTC; cdr3_aa: CASKVWDEDEQFF
j_call: TRBJ2-7; v_call: TRBV15; d_call: NA; clone_size: few; cdr3_nt: TGTGCCACCAGCCCTACAGGGGGGGAAAGCGGGGCCTTCTACGAGCAGTACTTC; cdr3_aa: CATSPTGGESGAFYEQYF
j_call: TRBJ2-3; v_call: TRBV12-3/TRBV12-4; d_call: NA; clone_size: NA; cdr3_nt: TGTGCCAGCAGATCCTCAGGCACAGATACGCAGTATTTT; cdr3_aa: CASRSSGTDTQYF
j_call: TRBJ1-2; v_call: TRBV12-3/TRBV12-4; d_call: NA; clone_size: few; cdr3_nt: TGTGCCAGCAGTTCGAGTGAACGGGGCTATGGCTACACCTTC; cdr3_aa: CASSSSERGYGYTF
j_call: TRBJ2-5; v_call: TRBV4-1; d_call: TRBD2; clone_size: few; cdr3_nt: TGCGCCAGCAGCTTATCGACTAGCGGGGGGGACCAAGAGACCCAGTACTTC; cdr3_aa: CASSLSTSGGDQETQYF
j_call: TRBJ2-7; v_call: TRBV7-2; d_call: TRBD2; clone_size: NA; cdr3_nt: TGTGCCACCGGTCCTAGCGGGGACTACGAGCAGTACTTC; cdr3_aa: CATGPSGDYEQYF
j_call: TRBJ1-1; v_call: TRBV9; d_call: NA; clone_size: NA; cdr3_nt: TGTGCCAGCAGCGTAGTAACAGAAGTCTCTGAAGCTTTCTTT; cdr3_aa: CASSVVTEVSEAFF
j_call: TRBJ1-1; v_call: TRBV2; d_call: TRBD1; clone_size: NA; cdr3_nt: TGTGCCAGCAGTCAGGGACAGACAATGAACACTGAAGCTTTCTTT; cdr3_aa: CASSQGQTMNTEAFF
j_call: TRBJ2-7; v_call: TRBV20-1; d_call: TRBD1; clone_size: many; cdr3_nt: TGCAGTGCTCTCGGACAGGGGCTATACGAGCAGTACTTC; cdr3_aa: CSALGQGLYEQYF
j_call: TRBJ2-7; v_call: TRBV11-2; d_call: NA; clone_size: few; cdr3_nt: TGTGCCAGCAGCTCATTTAAAACAGGGATGGTGAACGAGCAGTACTTC; cdr3_aa: CASSSFKTGMVNEQYF
j_call: TRBJ1-6; v_call: TRBV7-9; d_call: TRBD1; clone_size: NA; cdr3_nt: TGTGCCAGCACCTCGACAGGGGATAATTCACCCCTCCACTTT; cdr3_aa: CASTSTGDNSPLHF
j_call: TRBJ2-1; v_call: TRBV2; d_call: NA; clone_size: few; cdr3_nt: TGTGCCAGCAGTGTCGTTCGGTACAATGAGCAGTTCTTC; cdr3_aa: CASSVVRYNEQFF
j_call: TRBJ2-1; v_call: TRBV20-1; d_call: TRBD2; clone_size: many; cdr3_nt: TGCAGTGCTAGGACTAGCGGGGTCTACAATGAGCAGTTCTTC; cdr3_aa: CSARTSGVYNEQFF
j_call: TRBJ1-2; v_call: TRBV7-2; d_call: TRBD1; clone_size: few; cdr3_nt: TGTGCCAGCAGCACCCGGACAGGGGATTATGGCTACACCTTC; cdr3_aa: CASSTRTGDYGYTF
j_call: TRBJ2-1; v_call: TRBV12-3/TRBV12-4; d_call: TRBD2; clone_size: few; cdr3_nt: TGTGCCAGCAGCATGAGCGGGAGTGGGTACAATGAGCAGTTCTTC; cdr3_aa: CASSMSGSGYNEQFF
j_call: TRBJ2-3; v_call: TRBV7-9; d_call: NA; clone_size: NA; cdr3_nt: TGTGCCAGCACCCTCGACCGTCCCACAGATACGCAGTATTTT; cdr3_aa: CASTLDRPTDTQYF
j_call: TRBJ2-3; v_call: TRBV7-2; d_call: TRBD1; clone_size: few; cdr3_nt: TGTGCCAGCAGCTCGGGCGGGACAGGGCGCACAGATACGCAGTATTTT; cdr3_aa: CASSSGGTGRTDTQYF
j_call: TRBJ1-4; v_call: TRBV4-1; d_call: TRBD1; clone_size: NA; cdr3_nt: TGCGCCAGCAGCCACCCCCGGACAGGGTCGAGTGAAAAACTGTTTTTT; cdr3_aa: CASSHPRTGSSEKLFF
j_call: TRBJ1-1; v_call: TRBV6-1; d_call: NA; clone_size: NA; cdr3_nt: TGTGCCAGCAGTGGTAACGGACAGAACACTGAAGCTTTCTTT; cdr3_aa: CASSGNGQNTEAFF
j_call: TRBJ2-5; v_call: TRBV12-3/TRBV12-4; d_call: NA; clone_size: few; cdr3_nt: TGTGCCAGCAGTCGGGGGGCTGCTGAGACCCAGTACTTC; cdr3_aa: CASSRGAAETQYF
j_call: TRBJ2-2; v_call: TRBV20-1; d_call: TRBD2; clone_size: few; cdr3_nt: TGCAGTGCTAGTGGCGGGAGGGGGCAAGCCGGGGAGCTGTTTTTT; cdr3_aa: CSASGGRGQAGELFF
j_call: TRBJ1-2; v_call: TRBV20-1; d_call: NA; clone_size: few; cdr3_nt: TGCAGTGCTAGAGGCTCCGGCAGACACTATGGCTACACCTTC; cdr3_aa: CSARGSGRHYGYTF
j_call: TRBJ2-1; v_call: TRBV24-1; d_call: TRBD2; clone_size: few; cdr3_nt: TGTGCCACCAGTGACCCAAGCGGGAATGACTATGAGCAGTTCTTC; cdr3_aa: CATSDPSGNDYEQFF
j_call: TRBJ2-3; v_call: TRBV24-1; d_call: NA; clone_size: NA; cdr3_nt: TGTGCCACCAGCGTCCGTACCACAGATACGCAGTATTTT; cdr3_aa: CATSVRTTDTQYF
j_call: TRBJ2-5; v_call: TRBV7-9; d_call: TRBD1; clone_size: few; cdr3_nt: TGTGCCAGCAGCGCGGACAGGGCCAAGGTGGAGACCCAGTACTTC; cdr3_aa: CASSADRAKVETQYF
j_call: TRBJ2-1; v_call: TRBV12-3/TRBV12-4; d_call: TRBD2; clone_size: many; cdr3_nt: TGTGCCAGCAGCTTAGCGGGAGCGGGCTACAATGAGCAGTTCTTC; cdr3_aa: CASSLAGAGYNEQFF
j_call: TRBJ1-2; v_call: TRBV4-2; d_call: NA; clone_size: NA; cdr3_nt: TGTGCCAGCAGCCAAGAGTCGTATCCGGAGGGAGGTGGCTACACCTTC; cdr3_aa: CASSQESYPEGGGYTF
j_call: TRBJ1-1; v_call: TRBV5-1; d_call: NA; clone_size: few; cdr3_nt: TGCGCCAGCAGCATCATACAGGGTAGGGGCACTGAAGCTTTCTTT; cdr3_aa: CASSIIQGRGTEAFF
j_call: TRBJ2-7; v_call: TRBV5-1; d_call: TRBD2; clone_size: few; cdr3_nt: TGCGCCAGCAGCCCAGGAGCGGGGCTTAGCTCCTACGAGCAGTACTTC; cdr3_aa: CASSPGAGLSSYEQYF
j_call: TRBJ2-5; v_call: TRBV25-1; d_call: NA; clone_size: NA; cdr3_nt: TGTGCCAGCAGGCAAGAGACCCAGTACTTC; cdr3_aa: CASRQETQYF
j_call: TRBJ2-7; v_call: TRBV9; d_call: TRBD1; clone_size: many; cdr3_nt: TGTGCCAGCAGCGTAGATTTAGGACAGGGTAATGTCAACGAGCAGTACTTC; cdr3_aa: CASSVDLGQGNVNEQYF
j_call: TRBJ1-4; v_call: TRBV6-5; d_call: TRBD1; clone_size: NA; cdr3_nt: TGTGCCAGCAGTTCAGGGGGTACAGGGTACGAAAAACTGTTTTTT; cdr3_aa: CASSSGGTGYEKLFF
j_call: TRBJ2-1; v_call: TRBV12-3/TRBV12-4; d_call: TRBD2; clone_size: NA; cdr3_nt: TGTGCCATCATTGGGGAGGGCCGGCATGAGCAGTTCTTC; cdr3_aa: CAIIGEGRHEQFF
j_call: TRBJ1-1; v_call: TRBV4-2; d_call: NA; clone_size: NA; cdr3_nt: TGTGCCAGCAGCCAGAGGAAACAGGGTGCGATGAACACTGAAGCTTTCTTT; cdr3_aa: CASSQRKQGAMNTEAFF
j_call: TRBJ1-5; v_call: TRBV20-1; d_call: NA; clone_size: few; cdr3_nt: TGCAGTGGAAGCGTACAGGGTTATAGCAATCAGCCCCAGCATTTT; cdr3_aa: CSGSVQGYSNQPQHF
j_call: TRBJ2-7; v_call: TRBV14; d_call: NA; clone_size: NA; cdr3_nt: TGTGCCAGCAGCCTATATCAGGGCACGTCCTACGAGCAGTACTTC; cdr3_aa: CASSLYQGTSYEQYF
j_call: TRBJ1-1; v_call: TRBV29-1; d_call: TRBD1; clone_size: NA; cdr3_nt: TGCAGCGTTGACGGTCCCGGGACAGGGAACACTGAAGCTTTCTTT; cdr3_aa: CSVDGPGTGNTEAFF
j_call: TRBJ1-1; v_call: TRBV12-3/TRBV12-4; d_call: NA; clone_size: few; cdr3_nt: TGTGCCAGCAGTTGGGGACACCAGTTGAACACTGAAGCTTTCTTT; cdr3_aa: CASSWGHQLNTEAFF
j_call: TRBJ1-6; v_call: TRBV7-6; d_call: NA; clone_size: few; cdr3_nt: TGTGCCAGCAGCCCGACAGAGGATAATTCACCCCTCCACTTT; cdr3_aa: CASSPTEDNSPLHF
j_call: TRBJ2-5; v_call: TRBV5-5; d_call: NA; clone_size: few; cdr3_nt: TGTGCCAGCAGCAAGGGACACCCTCAAGAGACCCAGTACTTC; cdr3_aa: CASSKGHPQETQYF
j_call: TRBJ1-2; v_call: TRBV20-1; d_call: NA; clone_size: few; cdr3_nt: TGCAGTGCTAGAGATCGGGGAGCGCTCTATGGCTACACCTTC; cdr3_aa: CSARDRGALYGYTF
j_call: TRBJ2-3; v_call: TRBV4-3; d_call: NA; clone_size: many; cdr3_nt: TGCGCCAGCAGCCAAGATCTGGGGGATACGCAGTATTTT; cdr3_aa: CASSQDLGDTQYF
j_call: TRBJ1-2; v_call: TRBV10-3; d_call: TRBD1; clone_size: few; cdr3_nt: TGTGCCATCAGGGGACAGGGTGTCGTCTCCGCTAACTATGGCTACACCTTC; cdr3_aa: CAIRGQGVVSANYGYTF
j_call: TRBJ2-1; v_call: TRBV9; d_call: NA; clone_size: few; cdr3_nt: TGTGCCAGCAGCGTAGGGAGGGCTAGCCCTGAGCAGTTCTTC; cdr3_aa: CASSVGRASPEQFF
j_call: TRBJ2-2; v_call: TRBV27; d_call: TRBD2; clone_size: NA; cdr3_nt: TGTGCCAGCAGAGGACTAGCGGGAGGAGTTAAAGCCGGGGAGCTGTTTTTT; cdr3_aa: CASRGLAGGVKAGELFF
j_call: TRBJ2-7; v_call: TRBV27; d_call: NA; clone_size: NA; cdr3_nt: TGTGCCAGCAGTTGGAAGGGGCAGGTCTACGAGCAGTACTTC; cdr3_aa: CASSWKGQVYEQYF
j_call: TRBJ1-6; v_call: TRBV6-5; d_call: TRBD1; clone_size: few; cdr3_nt: TGTGCCAGCAGTTGGGACAGGGGGAATTCACCCCTCCACTTT; cdr3_aa: CASSWDRGNSPLHF
j_call: TRBJ2-7; v_call: TRBV2; d_call: NA; clone_size: NA; cdr3_nt: TGTGCCAGCAGTGATGGGGTAGGGGTTTACGAGCAGTACTTC; cdr3_aa: CASSDGVGVYEQYF